The 8 T cell receptor beta chains reported below all come from one sample, sequenced in a study of blood T cell repertoires in COVID-19. Profiled with immunoSEQ multiplex PCR; TCRdb holds only in-frame clones, not every one. The sample records a few hundred thousand clones, approximately 90% being singletons. The sequencing input was PBMCs or T cells enriched from blood (not recorded which). Receptors were obtained from a woman aged 45-65 years who had recovered from COVID-19.

This clone appeared a single time. The V and J genes are TRBV25-1 and TRBJ1-1, with 8 bases matching TRBD1. The trim removed 6 bases at V and 0 bases at J, leaving 9 bases unmatched. Germline V lookup: CDR1 MGHDK, CDR2 SYGVNS. The CDR3 is made up of 16 amino acids. The CDR3 protein is CASRQTGVDMNTEAFF. CDR3 DNA sequence: TGTGCCAGCAGACAGACAGGGGTGGATATGAACACTGAAGCTTTCTTT.

This chain connects TRBV3-1 (or the pseudogene TRBV3-2) to TRBJ2-1; D is possibly TRBD1 (6 bases). Per the germline V gene, CDR1 is LGHDT and CDR2 is YNNKEL (reference sequence). The CDR3 runs to 16 residues. With 1 base removed from V and 0 bases from J, the gap between germline ends came to 10 bases. CDR3 nucleotides: TGTGCCAGCAGCCAAGTAGCAGGGGACTCCTACAATGAGCAGTTCTTC. Amino acid sequence: CASSQVAGDSYNEQFF.

The chain joins TRBV19 to TRBJ2-2, with a tentative D call TRBD1 (6 bases). CDR3 length: 15 residues. Per germline, CDR1 LNHDA and CDR2 SQIVND (reference sequence). Trimming took 6 bases from V and 7 from J, leaving 18 bases between them. CDR3 sequence (DNA): TGTGCCAGTAGCATCACGGACAGACATAACGGGGAGCTGTTTTTT. Translated, it gives CASSITDRHNGELFF.

The J gene is TRBJ1-2, the V gene TRBV29-1; TRBD1 is a possible D gene (5 bases). This CDR3 is built from 13 residues. CDR1 SQVTM and CDR2 ANQGSEA come from the germline V gene. V was trimmed by 4 bases and J by 5 bases, leaving 14 bases between them. CDR3 in DNA: TGCAGCGTTGGGACGGGGGTGAGGTATGGCTACACCTTC. This codes for CSVGTGVRYGYTF.

The gene calls are TRBV30 and TRBJ2-2; D may be TRBD1 (6 bases). Germline V gene lookup returns CDR1 GTSNPN and CDR2 SVGIG (reference sequence). Between the trimmed V and J ends, which lost 3 bases and 0 bases, there was a span of 8 bases. The CDR3 runs to 14 residues. This CDR3 is CAWRDSPNTGELFF. CDR3 nucleotide sequence: TGTGCCTGGAGGGACAGTCCGAACACCGGGGAGCTGTTTTTT.

The CDR3 protein is CASSPGLAGFYEQYF. CDR3 sequence (DNA): TGTGCCAGCAGCCCCGGACTAGCGGGCTTCTACGAGCAGTACTTC. The chain has TRBV6-5 and TRBJ2-7; 11 bases agree with TRBD2. The J segment lost 3 bases and the V segment lost 6 bases, leaving 7 bases of the junction unmatched. The CDR3 consists of 15 residues. From germline, CDR1 is MNHEY and CDR2 SVGAGI.

The chain employs TRBV5-1 and TRBJ2-3, with D hard to call. The CDR3 consists of 13 residues. CDR1 is SGHRS, CDR2 YFSETQ, per germline. Trimming left V 4 bases short and J 0 bases short, with 6 bases between. CDR3 region: CASSEYSTDTQYF. The CDR3, as DNA: TGCGCCAGCAGCGAGTATAGCACAGATACGCAGTATTTT.

The chain couples TRBV4-1 to TRBJ2-7, with D uncertain. Trimming cost V 0 bases and J 2 bases, with 11 bases left between them. This CDR3 contains 15 residues. Germline V lookup: CDR1 MGHRA, CDR2 YSYEKL. DNA of the CDR3: TGCGCCAGCAGCCAAGATCCTACCGTCACCTACGAGCAGTACTTC. The encoded protein is CASSQDPTVTYEQYF.